A single sample gave rise to the 9 T cell receptor beta chains below, sequenced in a study of radiation and T cells in renal cell carcinoma. Time point meaning: blood 4 weeks post-SBRT, at nephrectomy. The treatment denotes: 15 Gy SBRT to primary tumor, nephrectomy 4 weeks later. Generated by immunoSEQ multiplex PCR, the TCRdb table keeps only in-frame clones and is missing some. The sample lists roughly 58,000 clones, roughly 80% occurring once. The material sequenced was blood, taken from a patient whose treatment included radiotherapy and nephrectomy. These receptors were obtained from a man in his 60s with renal cell carcinoma.

This clone was found once. This chain links TRBV29-1 with TRBJ2-4; D may match TRBD1 or TRBD2 (5 bases each). Trimming left V 7 bases short and J 8 bases short, with 18 bases between. CDR1 is SQVTM, CDR2 ANQGSEA, per germline. The CDR3 loop spans 13 amino acids. CDR3 in DNA: TGCAGCGCCGCTTTGGGTGAGGGGTACATTCAGTACTTC. Its protein is CSAALGEGYIQYF.

V usage is TRBV10-1 and J usage is TRBJ1-3; TRBD1 aligns across 8 bases. The CDR3 sequence is 23 residues long. Germline V gene lookup returns CDR1 WNHNN and CDR2 SYGVQD (reference sequence). V was pared by 0 bases and J by 0 bases, with 22 bases of the junction left unmatched. The DNA for the CDR3 is TGCGCCAGCAGTGAGTCGACTCGGACAGGGCGAGTTATTCTCCACTTCTCTGGAAACACCATATATTTT. It is translated as CASSESTRTGRVILHFSGNTIYF.

The chain couples TRBV7-2 to TRBJ1-1; 8 bases match TRBD1. With V trimmed by 5 bases and J by 7 bases, 6 bases remained unmatched. The CDR3 consists of 13 residues. Germline V lookup: CDR1 SGHTA, CDR2 FQGNSA. The CDR3 region is CASSQGQGFEAFF. The CDR3 coding sequence is TGTGCCAGCAGCCAAGGACAGGGATTTGAAGCTTTCTTT.

Here the CDR3 reads CASSFLSQGYTF. CDR3 in DNA: TGTGCCAGCAGCTTCCTTTCCCAGGGCTACACCTTC. This chain joins TRBV14 and TRBJ1-2; D gene uncertain. The CDR3 consists of 12 residues. The V end lost 5 bases, the J end lost 8 bases, and 12 bases lay between the germline ends. Germline CDR1 is SGHDN and CDR2 is FVKESK.

The chain carries TRBV29-1 and TRBJ1-3, with D possibly TRBD1 on 6 matching bases. Per the germline V gene, CDR1 is SQVTM and CDR2 is ANQGSEA. This CDR3 is 13 amino acids long. V was pared by 2 bases and J by 2 bases, with 7 bases between. The CDR3 sequence is CSVETGTGNTIYF. DNA of the CDR3: TGCAGCGTTGAAACAGGGACTGGAAACACCATATATTTT. The full variable domain, rest sourced from reference TRBV29-1 and TRBJ1-3, is SAVISQKPSRDICQRGTSLTIQCQVDSQVTMMFWYRQQPGQSLTLIATANQGSEATYESGFVIDKFPISRPNLTFSTLTVSNMSPEDSSIYLCSVETGTGNTIYFGEGSWLTVV.

This chain links TRBV7-3 with TRBJ2-1; the match to TRBD2 covers 7 bases. The CDR3 loop spans 19 amino acids. Germline V gene lookup returns CDR1 SGHTA and CDR2 FQGTGA. Unmatched junction bases numbered 16, after V lost 5 bases and J lost 0 bases. The CDR3, as DNA: TGTGCCAGCAGCCCCGTGCCGGGGGTGGCTAGCGGCTCCTACAATGAGCAGTTCTTC. Its protein product is CASSPVPGVASGSYNEQFF.

This clone was observed at least ten times. V gene TRBV9 combines with J gene TRBJ1-6, with D possibly being TRBD1 (5 bases). V gave up 0 bases and J gave up 9 bases, with 16 bases separating them. The CDR3 has 16 residues. In germline, CDR1 is SGDLS, CDR2 YYNGEE. CDR3 sequence: CASSVDQGRKGSPLHF. The CDR3 DNA follows: TGTGCCAGCAGCGTAGATCAGGGCCGAAAGGGTTCACCCCTCCACTTT.

A few counts support this clone. The V call is TRBV29-1, the J call TRBJ1-1; 7 nucleotides align to TRBD1. CDR1 is SQVTM, CDR2 ANQGSEA, per germline. The CDR3 has 14 amino acids. The J segment lost 4 bases and the V segment lost 8 bases, leaving 13 bases of the junction unmatched. The CDR3 sequence: CSLIQGTSGTEAFF. The CDR3 DNA follows: TGCAGCCTAATACAGGGGACGTCGGGCACTGAAGCTTTCTTT. Based on the CDR3 plus reference TRBV29-1 and TRBJ1-1, the full variable domain is SAVISQKPSRDICQRGTSLTIQCQVDSQVTMMFWYRQQPGQSLTLIATANQGSEATYESGFVIDKFPISRPNLTFSTLTVSNMSPEDSSIYLCSLIQGTSGTEAFFGQGTRLTVV.

The chain links TRBV6-1 to TRBJ1-1; D is ambiguous. The CDR3 runs 14 residues. In germline, CDR1 is MNHNS, CDR2 SASEGT. Trimming left V 6 bases short and J 11 bases short, with 22 bases between. The CDR3 protein is CASRNAGNSRDAFF. The DNA of the CDR3 is TGTGCCAGCAGAAACGCTGGGAACAGTAGAGACGCTTTCTTT.